Each of the 19 T cell receptor beta chains below was sequenced from the same sample in a study of blood T cells in healthy people across ages. Primed by a sample-barcoded 5' primer and a J-beta primer mix, a second PCR proceeded for roughly 6 to 12 cycles. TCRdb redid the calling of the 5' RACE reads with MiXCR, one entry per CDR3 protein. The sample consists of approximately 360,000 distinct CDR3 sequences, approximately 51% of them appearing once. Material for sequencing was blood. Receptor source: a man aged 55 to 70 in good health.

This clonotype was seen only a few times. The chain employs TRBV20-1 and TRBJ2-6, with no clear D. In germline, CDR1 is DFQATT, CDR2 SNEGSKA (reference sequence). The CDR3 covers 14 residues. V lost 6 bases and J lost 2, with 11 bases in between. CDR3 region: CSAPPRAGANVLTF. The CDR3 coding sequence is TGCAGTGCGCCCCCCCGGGCTGGGGCCAACGTCCTGACTTTC.

The chain is built from TRBV11-2 and TRBJ2-3, with a possible D match to TRBD2 (5 bases). V dropped 2 bases and J dropped 4 bases, with 13 bases sitting between them. The CDR3 is made up of 15 amino acids. The germline gives CDR1 SGHAT, CDR2 FQNNGV. The DNA for the CDR3 is TGTGCCAGCAGCTTAAGATCGTTCGGGGCAGATACGCAGTATTTT. It is translated as CASSLRSFGADTQYF. Supplemented by reference TRBV11-2 and TRBJ2-3, the full variable domain reads EAGVAQSPRYKIIEKRQSVAFWCNPISGHATLYWYQQILGQGPKLLIQFQNNGVVDDSQLPKDRFSAERLKGVDSTLKIQPAKLEDSAVYLCASSLRSFGADTQYFGPGTRLTVL.

The chain employs TRBV29-1 and TRBJ2-7, with D maybe TRBD2 (5 bases). Per the germline V gene, CDR1 is SQVTM and CDR2 is ANQGSEA. V was clipped by 4 bases and J by 2 bases, with 30 bases between them. The CDR3 contains 19 residues. CDR3 DNA sequence: TGCAGCGTTGTGTCCCCTAAGTTTAACGGGTCCCCCGGGACCTACGAGCAGTACTTC. Protein: CSVVSPKFNGSPGTYEQYF.

The chain joins TRBV5-1 to TRBJ2-4; a weak D match, TRBD2 (6 bases). The better agreement between TRBJ2-5 and the DNA end casts doubt on the J call. Germline V gene lookup returns CDR1 SGHRS and CDR2 YFSETQ. The CDR3 runs 15 residues. The CDR3 bases are TGCGCCAGCAGCCCCTACGGACTACCCAGGGAGACCCAGTACTTC. This codes for CASSPYGLPRETQYF.

The table lists this clonotype with many counts. In nucleotides, the CDR3 is TGTGCCAGCACTTCACCTTACTCTGGGGCCAACGTCCTGACTTTC. Protein sequence: CASTSPYSGANVLTF. The rearrangement links TRBV28 to TRBJ2-6; D is unresolved. The CDR3 extends over 15 amino acids. Germline V gene data show CDR1 as MDHEN and CDR2 as SYDVKM. Trimming shortened V by 7 bases and J by 0 bases, and 10 bases separated the two germline ends.

The chain uses TRBV20-1 and TRBJ2-3; D is ambiguous. This CDR3 has 15 residues. V dropped 6 bases and J dropped 0 bases, with 16 bases sitting between them. CDR1 and CDR2 from the germline V gene are DFQATT and SNEGSKA (reference sequence). CDR3 protein: CSAPNFEGSTDTQYF. The CDR3 nucleotides read TGCAGTGCCCCGAACTTTGAAGGTAGCACAGATACGCAGTATTTT.

Note on this clonotype: A much more abundant neighbour one base away suggests this may be a read error. This chain connects TRBV9 to TRBJ2-1, with D hard to call. The V gene lost 2 bases and the J gene lost 10 bases, with 7 bases spanning the gap. The CDR3 is 11 amino acids. Per germline, CDR1 SGDLS and CDR2 YYNGEE. The CDR3 bases are TGTGCCAGCAGCGTGATGAGCGAGCAGTTCTTC. Translating gives CASSVMSEQFF.

The CDR3 nucleotides read TGTGCCAGCAGTTCCCTTGCCGGGCCACAGGGCGGAGAGACCCAGTACTTC. Translation gives CASSSLAGPQGGETQYF. The chain couples TRBV6-5 to TRBJ2-7; D perhaps matches TRBD1 (6 bases). The end of the DNA aligns better with TRBJ2-5, so the J call may be wrong. The V gene's germline CDR1 is MNHEY and CDR2 SVGAGI. CDR3 length equals 17 residues.

CDR3 coding DNA: TGTGCCATCAGTGAGCCCTTTGGGACAGGGGACACCTACGAGCAGTACTTC. Translating it yields CAISEPFGTGDTYEQYF. J is TRBJ2-4 and V is TRBV10-3; 10 bases line up with TRBD1. With the DNA end fitting TRBJ2-7 better, the J assignment may be wrong. The CDR3 is 17 residues long. The germline gives CDR1 ENHRY, CDR2 SYGVKD.

Comments on this clonotype: This may arise from a read error, as a much more abundant clone is one base away. CDR3 loop: CASSFAAGPSYEQYF. The CDR3 DNA sequence: TGTGCCAGCAGCTTTGCCGCGGGACCCTCCTACGAGCAGTACTTC. The chain combines TRBV11-1 with TRBJ2-7, with D perhaps TRBD2 (6 bases). There are 15 residues in the CDR3. Germline CDR1 is SGHAT and CDR2 is FQDESV (reference sequence). The V end was cut by 3 bases, the J end by 0 bases, with 12 bases between.

This clonotype came up once. This chain connects TRBV6-4 to TRBJ1-2, with a possible D match to TRBD1 (5 bases). V dropped 4 bases and J dropped 6 bases, with 12 bases sitting between them. The CDR3 is 13 amino acids. Germline V gene data show CDR1 as MRHNA and CDR2 as SNTAGT. CDR3 nucleotide sequence: TGTGCCAGCAGTGCCCGGGACGGGGATGGCTACACCTTC. Protein sequence: CASSARDGDGYTF.

This chain links TRBV5-5 with TRBJ1-4, with a tentative D call TRBD1 (6 bases). V was shortened by 4 bases and J by 5 bases, with 15 bases between the two germline ends. Germline CDR1 SGHKS, CDR2 YYEKEE (reference sequence). This CDR3 comprises 15 residues. In DNA form, the CDR3 reads TGTGCCAGCAGCGTCGCGACAGGAATCAATGAAAAACTGTTTTTT. It yields the protein CASSVATGINEKLFF.

The chain carries TRBV5-6 and TRBJ2-3; 9 positions agree with TRBD2. This CDR3 comprises 16 residues. Germline CDR1 and CDR2: SGHDT and YYEEEE. The trim removed 3 bases at V and 5 bases at J, leaving 10 bases unmatched. The CDR3 DNA sequence: TGTGCCAGCAGCTATATAGCGGGAGACGTGGTAGATACGCAGTATTTT. It yields the protein CASSYIAGDVVDTQYF.

This clonotype occurred a few times. V is TRBV7-9 and J is TRBJ1-2, with 8 bases lining up with TRBD1. CDR1 and CDR2 (germline): SEHNR, FQNEAQ (reference sequence). This CDR3 has 16 amino acids. The trim removed 5 bases at V and 5 bases at J, leaving 13 bases unmatched. The CDR3 region is CASSLVEDRDIYGYTF. The CDR3 DNA is TGTGCCAGCAGCCTGGTCGAGGACAGGGATATTTATGGCTACACCTTC.

This clonotype came up a few times. The chain is built from TRBV20-1 and TRBJ2-1; 14 bases are a match to TRBD2. Germline CDR1 reads DFQATT; CDR2 reads SNEGSKA (reference sequence). Trimming cost V 5 bases and J 14 bases; bases outside gene matches: 14. This CDR3 has 15 amino acids. CDR3 region: CSAPPGLAGASPEFF. The CDR3 nucleotides read TGCAGTGCTCCACCGGGACTAGCGGGAGCCTCCCCGGAGTTCTTC.

On this clonotype itself: The germline gene is not matched at one end of the junction; a read error may be the cause. The chain couples TRBV7-2 to TRBJ2-5; possibly TRBD1 or TRBD2 for D (6 bases each). This CDR3 region has 14 residues. Germline CDR1 reads SGHTA; CDR2 reads FQGNSA. For the CDR3, the DNA is TGTGCCAGCAGCTTAGCGGCGGGACAAGCGACCCAGTACTTC. Translated, it gives CASSLAAGQATQYF.

The chain has TRBV29-1 and TRBJ1-4; tentative D call: TRBD1 (5 bases). The V end was cut by 4 bases, the J end by 6 bases, with 12 bases between. Germline V lookup: CDR1 SQVTM, CDR2 ANQGSEA. The CDR3 spans 13 residues. The CDR3 sequence is CSVGLGPDEKLFF. CDR3 in DNA: TGCAGCGTTGGATTGGGACCGGATGAAAAACTGTTTTTT.

The V gene is TRBV18, the J gene TRBJ2-5, with D tentatively TRBD1 (5 bases). This CDR3 is 14 amino acids long. Germline V gene sequence: CDR1 KGHSH, CDR2 LQKENI. Trimming took 5 bases from V and 11 from J, leaving 21 bases between them. CDR3 nucleotide sequence: TGTGCCAGCTCAGCCGCCAGGGTTGAGAATGAGCAGTACTTC. This translates into CASSAARVENEQYF.

The chain joins TRBV6-6 to TRBJ2-5; D remains unclear. The CDR3 is 12 amino acids. With 3 bases removed from V and 13 bases from J, the gap between germline ends came to 15 bases. Germline values: CDR1 MNHNY, CDR2 SVGAGI (reference sequence). This CDR3 reads CASSYGPTQWYF. The CDR3 DNA sequence: TGTGCCAGCAGTTATGGGCCTACTCAGTGGTACTTC.